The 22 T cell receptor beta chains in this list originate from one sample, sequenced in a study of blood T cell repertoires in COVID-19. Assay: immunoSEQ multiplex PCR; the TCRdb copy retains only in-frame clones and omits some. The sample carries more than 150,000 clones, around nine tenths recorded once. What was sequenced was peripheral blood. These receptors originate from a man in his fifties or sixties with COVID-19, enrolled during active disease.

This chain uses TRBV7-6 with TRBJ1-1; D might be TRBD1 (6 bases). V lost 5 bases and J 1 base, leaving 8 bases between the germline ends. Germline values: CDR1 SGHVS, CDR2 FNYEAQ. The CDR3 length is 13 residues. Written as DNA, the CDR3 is TGTGCCAGCAGCCGGACAGCGAACACTGAAGCTTTCTTT. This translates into CASSRTANTEAFF. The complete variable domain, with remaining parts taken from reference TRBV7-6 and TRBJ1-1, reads GAGVSQSPRYKVTKRGQDVALRCDPISGHVSLYWYRQALGQGPEFLTYFNYEAQQDKSGLPNDRFSAERPEGSISTLTIQRTEQRDSAMYRCASSRTANTEAFFGQGTRLTVV.

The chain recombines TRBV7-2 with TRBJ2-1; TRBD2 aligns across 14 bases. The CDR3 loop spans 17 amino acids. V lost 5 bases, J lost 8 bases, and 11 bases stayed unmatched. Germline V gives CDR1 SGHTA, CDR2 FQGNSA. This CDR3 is CASSLIGLAGGRDEQFF. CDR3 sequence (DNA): TGTGCCAGCAGCCTAATCGGACTAGCGGGGGGTAGGGATGAGCAGTTCTTC.

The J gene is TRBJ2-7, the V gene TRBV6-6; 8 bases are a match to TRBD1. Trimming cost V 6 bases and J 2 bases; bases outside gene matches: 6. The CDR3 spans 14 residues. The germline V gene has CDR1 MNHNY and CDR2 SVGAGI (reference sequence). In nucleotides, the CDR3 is TGTGCCAGCAGCGCCAGGGACAGGACCTACGAGCAGTACTTC. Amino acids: CASSARDRTYEQYF.

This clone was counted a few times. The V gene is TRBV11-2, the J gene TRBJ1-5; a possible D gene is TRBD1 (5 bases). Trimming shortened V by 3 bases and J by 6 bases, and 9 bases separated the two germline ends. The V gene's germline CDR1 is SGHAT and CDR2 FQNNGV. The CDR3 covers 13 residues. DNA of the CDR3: TGTGCCAGCAGCTTTGGGGCTGCTCAGCCCCAGCATTTT. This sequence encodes CASSFGAAQPQHF.

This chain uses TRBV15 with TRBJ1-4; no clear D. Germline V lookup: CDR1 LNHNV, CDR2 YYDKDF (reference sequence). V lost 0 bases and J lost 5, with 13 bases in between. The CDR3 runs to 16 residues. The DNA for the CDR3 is TGTGCCACCAGCAGAGATCGGAGGGAAGGAAATGAAAAACTGTTTTTT. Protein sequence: CATSRDRREGNEKLFF.

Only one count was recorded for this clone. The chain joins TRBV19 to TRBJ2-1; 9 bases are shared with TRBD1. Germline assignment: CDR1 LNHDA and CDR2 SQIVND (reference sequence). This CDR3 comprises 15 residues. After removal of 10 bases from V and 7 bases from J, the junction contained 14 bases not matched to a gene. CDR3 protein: CATRYGQGLRNEQFF. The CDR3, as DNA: TGTGCCACCCGATACGGACAGGGGCTAAGGAATGAGCAGTTCTTC.

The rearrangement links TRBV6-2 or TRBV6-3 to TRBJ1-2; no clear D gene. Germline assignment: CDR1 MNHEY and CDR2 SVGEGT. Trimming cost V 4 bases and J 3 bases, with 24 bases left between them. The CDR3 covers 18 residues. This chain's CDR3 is CASSSFVAAYRYDYGYTF. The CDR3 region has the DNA TGTGCCAGCAGTTCTTTTGTAGCGGCGTATCGGTATGACTATGGCTACACCTTC.

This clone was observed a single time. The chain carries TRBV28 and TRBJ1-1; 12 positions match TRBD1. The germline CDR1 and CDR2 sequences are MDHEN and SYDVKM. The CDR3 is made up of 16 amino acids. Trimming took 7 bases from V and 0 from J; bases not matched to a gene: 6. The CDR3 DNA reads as TGTGCCAGCAAACCGGGACAGGGGGCCATGAACACTGAAGCTTTCTTT. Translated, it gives CASKPGQGAMNTEAFF.

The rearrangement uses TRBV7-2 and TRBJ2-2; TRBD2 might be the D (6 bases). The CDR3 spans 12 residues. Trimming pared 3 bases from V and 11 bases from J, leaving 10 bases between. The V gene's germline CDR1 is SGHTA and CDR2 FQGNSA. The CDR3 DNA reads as TGTGCCAGCAGCTTCGGGACTCCAGAGCTGTTTTTT. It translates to CASSFGTPELFF. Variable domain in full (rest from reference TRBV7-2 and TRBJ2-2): GAGVSQSPSNKVTEKGKDVELRCDPISGHTALYWYRQSLGQGLEFLIYFQGNSAPDKSGLPSDRFSAERTGGSVSTLTIQRTQQEDSAVYLCASSFGTPELFFGEGSRLTVL.

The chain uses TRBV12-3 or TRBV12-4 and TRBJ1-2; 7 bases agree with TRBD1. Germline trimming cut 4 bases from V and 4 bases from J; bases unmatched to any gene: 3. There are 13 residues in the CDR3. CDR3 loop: CASSSTGAYGYTF. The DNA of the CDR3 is TGTGCCAGCAGTTCCACAGGGGCCTATGGCTACACCTTC.

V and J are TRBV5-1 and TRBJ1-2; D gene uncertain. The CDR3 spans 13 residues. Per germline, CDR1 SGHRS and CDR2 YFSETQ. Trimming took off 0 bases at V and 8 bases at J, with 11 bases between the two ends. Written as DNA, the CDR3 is TGCGCCAGCAGCTTGGCCGGGGAGGGAGGCTACACCTTC. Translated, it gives CASSLAGEGGYTF.

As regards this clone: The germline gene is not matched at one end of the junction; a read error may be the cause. The CDR3 region is CASSPGQGYNEQFF. CDR3 nucleotide sequence: TGTGCTAGCAGCCCCGGGCAGGGTTACAATGAGCAGTTCTTC. This rearrangement joins TRBV7-7 to TRBJ2-1; tentative D call: TRBD1 (5 bases). The V gene's germline CDR1 is SSHAT and CDR2 FNYEAQ (reference sequence). The length of the CDR3 is 14 residues.

CDR3 protein: CASSRTGLGTEAFF. The CDR3 DNA reads as TGTGCCAGCAGCCGGACAGGGTTGGGCACTGAAGCTTTCTTT. The chain is built from TRBV6-2 or TRBV6-3 and TRBJ1-1, with TRBD1 matching 8 bases. The CDR3 spans 14 residues. Trimming removed 6 bases from V and 4 bases from J; junction bases left unmatched: 7. The germline gives CDR1 MNHEY, CDR2 SVGEGT.

The CDR3 sequence is CASSTRQAHNYGYTF. CDR3 bases: TGTGCCAGCAGCACTCGACAGGCTCATAACTATGGCTACACCTTC. This rearrangement joins TRBV21-1 to TRBJ1-2; the table calls TRBD1, which could not be checked here. TRBV21-1 is given as a pseudogene. The CDR3 totals 15 residues.

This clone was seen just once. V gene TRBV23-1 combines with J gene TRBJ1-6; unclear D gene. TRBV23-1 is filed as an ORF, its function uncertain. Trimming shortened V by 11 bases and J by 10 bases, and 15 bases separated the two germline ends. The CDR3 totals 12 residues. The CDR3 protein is CAGLLPGSPLHF. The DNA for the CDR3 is TGCGCCGGACTCCTCCCTGGGTCACCCCTCCACTTT.

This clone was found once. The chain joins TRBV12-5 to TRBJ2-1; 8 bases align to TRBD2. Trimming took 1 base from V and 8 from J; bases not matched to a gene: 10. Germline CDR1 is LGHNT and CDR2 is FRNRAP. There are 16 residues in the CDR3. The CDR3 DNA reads TGTGCTAGTGGTTTGGCCCAAGCGGGAGCTGGGCATGAGCAGTTCTTC. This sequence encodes CASGLAQAGAGHEQFF.

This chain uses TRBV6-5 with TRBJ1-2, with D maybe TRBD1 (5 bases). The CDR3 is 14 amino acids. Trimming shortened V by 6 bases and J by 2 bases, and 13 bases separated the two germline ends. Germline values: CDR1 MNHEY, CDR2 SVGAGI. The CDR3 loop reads CASRVDSPNYGYTF. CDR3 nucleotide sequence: TGTGCCAGCAGAGTAGACAGCCCGAACTATGGCTACACCTTC.

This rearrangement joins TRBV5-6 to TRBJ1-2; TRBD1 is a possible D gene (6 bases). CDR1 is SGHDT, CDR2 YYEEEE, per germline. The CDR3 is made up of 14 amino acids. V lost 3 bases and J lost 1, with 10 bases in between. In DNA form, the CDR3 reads TGTGCCAGCAGCTCGGACAGTTTTAACTATGGCTACACCTTC. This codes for CASSSDSFNYGYTF.

The CDR3 DNA sequence: TGTGCCAGCAGTTACTCCTGGCTAGCGGGGGGGTCGAATAATGAGCAGTTCTTC. Residues: CASSYSWLAGGSNNEQFF. The rearrangement links TRBV6-2 or TRBV6-3 to TRBJ2-1; 12 positions match TRBD2. This CDR3 comprises 18 residues. The germline V gene has CDR1 MNHEY and CDR2 SVGEGT. V was pared by 0 bases and J by 7 bases, with 10 bases of the junction left unmatched.

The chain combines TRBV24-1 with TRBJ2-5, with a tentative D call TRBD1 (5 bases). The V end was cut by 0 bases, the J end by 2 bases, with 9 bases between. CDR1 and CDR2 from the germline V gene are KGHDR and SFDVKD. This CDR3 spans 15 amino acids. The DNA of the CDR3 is TGTGCCACCAGTGATTTGTCAGGGAATCAAGAGACCCAGTACTTC. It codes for CATSDLSGNQETQYF.

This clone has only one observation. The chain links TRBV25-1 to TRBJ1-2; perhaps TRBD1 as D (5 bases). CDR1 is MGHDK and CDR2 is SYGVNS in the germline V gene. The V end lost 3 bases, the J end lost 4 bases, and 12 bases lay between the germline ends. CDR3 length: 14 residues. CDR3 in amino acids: CASSEGGGGYGYTF. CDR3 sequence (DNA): TGTGCCAGCAGTGAGGGGGGTGGGGGCTATGGCTACACCTTC.

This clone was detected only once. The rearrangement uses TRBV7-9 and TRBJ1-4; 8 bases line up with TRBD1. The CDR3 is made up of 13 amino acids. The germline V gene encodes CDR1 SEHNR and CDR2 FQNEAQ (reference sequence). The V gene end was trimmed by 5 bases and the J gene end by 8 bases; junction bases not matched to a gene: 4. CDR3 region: CASSGQGNEKLFF. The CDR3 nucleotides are TGTGCCAGCAGCGGACAGGGTAACGAAAAACTGTTTTTT.